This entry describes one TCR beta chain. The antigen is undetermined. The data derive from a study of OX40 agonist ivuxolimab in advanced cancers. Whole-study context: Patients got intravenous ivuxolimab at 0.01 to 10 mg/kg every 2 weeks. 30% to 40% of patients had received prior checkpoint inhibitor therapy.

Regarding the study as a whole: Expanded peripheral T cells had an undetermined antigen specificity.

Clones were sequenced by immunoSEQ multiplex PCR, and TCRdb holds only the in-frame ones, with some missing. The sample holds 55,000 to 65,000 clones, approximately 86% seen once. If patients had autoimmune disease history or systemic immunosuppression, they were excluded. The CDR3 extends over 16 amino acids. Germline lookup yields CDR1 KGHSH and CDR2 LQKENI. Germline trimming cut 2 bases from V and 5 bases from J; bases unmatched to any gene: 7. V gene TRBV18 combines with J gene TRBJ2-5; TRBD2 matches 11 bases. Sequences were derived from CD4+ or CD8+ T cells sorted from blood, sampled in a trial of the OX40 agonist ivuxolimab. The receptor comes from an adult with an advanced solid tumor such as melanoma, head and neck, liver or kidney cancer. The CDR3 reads CASSPRLAGTTETQYF. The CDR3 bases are TGTGCCAGCTCACCAAGACTAGCGGGAACTACGGAGACCCAGTACTTC.